The 8 T cell receptor beta chains given below trace back to one sample, sequenced in a study of T cells in Graves' hyperthyroidism and ophthalmopathy. The investigators amplified TCR beta CDR3 regions from RNA transcripts. First-round RT-PCR with HTBI primers amplified the TCR CDR3 region. TCRdb reprocessed the multiplex PCR reads with MiXCR, giving one entry per CDR3 protein. This sample has roughly 570,000 distinct CDR3 sequences, with about 15% found just once. The sample comprised blood. Every receptor here comes from a woman aged 25 to 45 with Graves' hyperthyroidism.

The rearrangement uses TRBV6-2 or TRBV6-3 and TRBJ2-7; no definite D call. Trimming took off 5 bases at V and 1 base at J, with 9 bases between the two ends. Per the germline V gene, CDR1 is MNHEY and CDR2 is SVGEGT. The CDR3 has 13 residues. The CDR3 is CASSTYGSYEQYF. DNA of the CDR3: TGTGCCAGCAGTACCTATGGGTCCTACGAGCAGTACTTC.

Remarks on this clonotype: As the CDR3 is not closed by the conserved phenylalanine or tryptophan, this likely results from a read error. This chain uses TRBV5-1 with TRBJ2-5; 7 bases match TRBD2. Per the germline V gene, CDR1 is SGHRS and CDR2 is YFSETQ. The ends lost 2 bases at V and 3 bases at J; junction bases unmatched: 1. The CDR3 sequence is 13 residues long. This CDR3 is CASSFAGEETQYS. The CDR3, as DNA: TGCGCCAGCAGCTTTGCGGGAGAAGAGACCCAGTACTCC.

The chain joins TRBV10-2 to TRBJ2-5; D gene unclear. Trimming shortened V by 3 bases and J by 4 bases, and 9 bases separated the two germline ends. The V gene's germline CDR1 is WSHSY and CDR2 SAAADI. The CDR3 contains 13 residues. The CDR3 reads CASSDYHPETQYF. The CDR3 DNA is TGCGCCAGCAGTGACTACCACCCAGAGACCCAGTACTTC.

The chain recombines TRBV10-2 with TRBJ2-5; D might be TRBD2 (6 bases). This CDR3 has 17 amino acids. Germline-derived CDR1 and CDR2 are WSHSY and SAAADI. V lost 2 bases to trimming and J lost 0 bases, with 16 bases between them. CDR3 sequence reads: CASSEEGSGPNQETQYF. DNA of the CDR3: TGCGCCAGCAGTGAGGAGGGGAGCGGGCCGAACCAAGAGACCCAGTACTTC.

This clonotype appeared many times. This chain joins TRBV3-1 and TRBJ2-7; D is ambiguous. Germline V gene data show CDR1 as LGHDT and CDR2 as YNNKEL (reference sequence). V dropped 1 base and J dropped 0 bases, with 7 bases sitting between them. This CDR3 comprises 14 residues. For the CDR3, the DNA is TGTGCCAGCAGCCAAGCTTACGGCTCCTACGAGCAGTACTTC. Protein product: CASSQAYGSYEQYF.

The rearrangement links TRBV27 to TRBJ2-7, with TRBD2 identical over 7 bases. This CDR3 comprises 10 residues. Germline V gene sequence: CDR1 MNHEY, CDR2 SMNVEV (reference sequence). Trimming took 8 bases from V and 7 from J; bases not matched to a gene: 2. CDR3 protein: CASGGGEQYF. CDR3 nucleotides: TGTGCCAGCGGGGGGGGGGAGCAGTACTTC.

The chain is built from TRBV6-1 and TRBJ2-1; TRBD2 agrees at 14 bases. Germline V gene lookup returns CDR1 MNHNS and CDR2 SASEGT. This CDR3 is built from 16 residues. Trimming cost V 4 bases and J 8 bases; bases outside gene matches: 7. The CDR3: CASSAGLAGGIYEQFF. In nucleotides, the CDR3 is TGTGCCAGCAGTGCCGGACTAGCGGGAGGAATCTATGAGCAGTTCTTC.

This clonotype has more than one count but fewer than ten. The V and J genes are TRBV7-9 and TRBJ2-3; TRBD2 matches 10 bases. V lost 0 bases and J lost 4; bases outside the gene matches: 1. This CDR3 region has 15 residues. Per germline, CDR1 SEHNR and CDR2 FQNEAQ (reference sequence). CDR3 protein: CASSLALAGADTQYF. In DNA, the CDR3 is TGTGCCAGCAGCTTAGCCCTAGCGGGAGCAGATACGCAGTATTTT.